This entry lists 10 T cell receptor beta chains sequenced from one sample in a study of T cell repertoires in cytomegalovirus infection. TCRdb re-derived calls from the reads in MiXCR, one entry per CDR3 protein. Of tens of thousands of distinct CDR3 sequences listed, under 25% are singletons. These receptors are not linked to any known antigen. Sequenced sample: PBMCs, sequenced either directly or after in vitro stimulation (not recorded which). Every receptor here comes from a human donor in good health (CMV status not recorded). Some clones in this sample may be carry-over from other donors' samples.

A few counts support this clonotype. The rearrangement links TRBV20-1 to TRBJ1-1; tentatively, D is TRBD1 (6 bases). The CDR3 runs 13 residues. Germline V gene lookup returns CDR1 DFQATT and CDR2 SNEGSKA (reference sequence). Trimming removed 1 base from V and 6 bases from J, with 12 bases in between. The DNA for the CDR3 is TGCAGTGCTAGAGGCAGGGGATTCCCTGAAGCTTTCTTT. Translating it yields CSARGRGFPEAFF.

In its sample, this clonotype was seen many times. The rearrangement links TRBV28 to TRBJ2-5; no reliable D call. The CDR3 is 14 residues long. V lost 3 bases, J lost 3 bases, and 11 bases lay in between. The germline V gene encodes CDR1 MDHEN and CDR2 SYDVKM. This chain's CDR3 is CASSLMDGKETQYF. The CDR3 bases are TGTGCCAGCAGTTTGATGGACGGAAAAGAGACCCAGTACTTC. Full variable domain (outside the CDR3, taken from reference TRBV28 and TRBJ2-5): DVKVTQSSRYLVKRTGEKVFLECVQDMDHENMFWYRQDPGLGLRLIYFSYDVKMKEKGDIPEGYSVSREKKERFSLILESASTNQTSMYLCASSLMDGKETQYFGPGTRLLVL.

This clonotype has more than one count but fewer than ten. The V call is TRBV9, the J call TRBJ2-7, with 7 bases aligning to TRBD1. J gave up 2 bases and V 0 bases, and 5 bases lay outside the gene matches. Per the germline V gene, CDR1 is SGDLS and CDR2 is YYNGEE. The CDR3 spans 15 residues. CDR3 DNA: TGTGCCAGCAGCGTAGCACAGGGGCCCCCCTACGAGCAGTACTTC. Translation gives CASSVAQGPPYEQYF.

For the CDR3, the DNA is TGTGCCAGTAGTGCCCCTTCCGGGACAGGGGCCACTGAAGCTTTCTTT. This codes for CASSAPSGTGATEAFF. This rearrangement joins TRBV19 to TRBJ1-1; 10 nucleotides match TRBD1. The CDR3 totals 16 residues. The J segment lost 4 bases and the V segment lost 5 bases, leaving 10 bases of the junction unmatched. The germline gives CDR1 LNHDA, CDR2 SQIVND (reference sequence).

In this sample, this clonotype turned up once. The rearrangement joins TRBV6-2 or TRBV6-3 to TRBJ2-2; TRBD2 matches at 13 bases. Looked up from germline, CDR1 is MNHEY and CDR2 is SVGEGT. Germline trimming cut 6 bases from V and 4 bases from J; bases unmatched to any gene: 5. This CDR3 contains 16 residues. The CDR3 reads CASSKWTSGSTGELFF. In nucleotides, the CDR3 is TGTGCCAGCAGCAAGTGGACTAGCGGGAGCACCGGGGAGCTGTTTTTT.

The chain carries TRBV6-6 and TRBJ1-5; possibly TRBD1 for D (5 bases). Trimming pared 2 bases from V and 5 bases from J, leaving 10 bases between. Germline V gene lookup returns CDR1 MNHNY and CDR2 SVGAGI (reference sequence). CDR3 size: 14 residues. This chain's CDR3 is CASSYGAAYQPQHF. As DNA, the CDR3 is TGTGCCAGCAGTTACGGGGCAGCCTATCAGCCCCAGCATTTT.

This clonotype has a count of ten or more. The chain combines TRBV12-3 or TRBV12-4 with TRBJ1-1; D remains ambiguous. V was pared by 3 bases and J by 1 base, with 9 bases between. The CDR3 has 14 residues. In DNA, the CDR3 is TGTGCCAGCAGTTTTAGGGCGGCGAACACTGAAGCTTTCTTT. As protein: CASSFRAANTEAFF.

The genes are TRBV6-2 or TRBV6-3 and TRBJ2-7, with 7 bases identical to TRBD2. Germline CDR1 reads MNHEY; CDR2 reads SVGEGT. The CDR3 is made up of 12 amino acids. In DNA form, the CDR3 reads TGTGCCAGCAGTTCCACTAGCGTCGAGCAGTACGTT. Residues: CASSSTSVEQYV.

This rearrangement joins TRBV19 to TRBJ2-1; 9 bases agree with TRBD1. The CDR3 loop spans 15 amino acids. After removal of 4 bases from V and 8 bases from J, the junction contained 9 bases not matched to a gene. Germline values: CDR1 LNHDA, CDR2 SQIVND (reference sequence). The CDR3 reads CASSSPGTGSDEQFF. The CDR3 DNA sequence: TGTGCCAGTAGTAGTCCCGGGACAGGGAGCGATGAGCAGTTCTTC.

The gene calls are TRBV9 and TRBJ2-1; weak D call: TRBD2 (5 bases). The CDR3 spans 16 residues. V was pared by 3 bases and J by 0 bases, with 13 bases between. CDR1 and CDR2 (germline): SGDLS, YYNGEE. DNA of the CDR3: TGTGCCAGCAGCGCGCAAGCGGAGAGCTCCTACAATGAGCAGTTCTTC. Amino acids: CASSAQAESSYNEQFF.